These T cell receptor beta chains were read from a single sample in a study of T cells after yellow fever vaccination. TCRdb passed the 5' RACE reads through MiXCR, listing each CDR3 protein once. The data contain around 100,000 distinct CDR3 sequences, approximately 8.4% of them singletons. The sequencing here drew on CD8+ T cells sorted from PBMCs, taken 45 days after the yellow fever booster vaccination. Receptors originate from a man aged 25-45 years who received the YFV17D yellow fever vaccine. The CDR3 runs from the conserved cysteine through the conserved F or W. Fields, in order: CDR3 length, V gene, CDR3 protein.

>12|TRBV4-3
CASSHRGDEQFF
>13|TRBV15
CATNGRVGYEQFF
>16|TRBV20-1
CSAYTNDGHSGNTIYF
>22|TRBV21-1
CASSIRDRGASGTLNTYNEQFF
>13|TRBV19
CASSIVAGNEQFF
>15|TRBV25-1
CASSEFAWDTGELFF
>14|TRBV12-3/TRBV12-4
CASSFPGNTGELFF
>14|TRBV20-1
CSARVIGEIYGYTF
>13|TRBV7-9
CASSAAAIAPLHF
>14|TRBV20-1
CSALEVSSYNEQFF
>19|TRBV18
CASSPQTPGTLGPSYEQYF